This record looks at one T cell receptor (beta chain) sequence and its context. The antigen is not known. TCRdb's copy holds only in-frame clones and misses some; the assay was immunoSEQ multiplex PCR. The table shows about 100,000 clones, with approximately 90% occurring only once. The CDR3 has 18 residues. With V trimmed by 0 bases and J by 3 bases, 11 bases remained unmatched. The V gene's germline CDR1 is SGHNT and CDR2 YYREEE (reference sequence). This specimen comes from a study of siplizumab effects on memory and regulatory T cells. Study outcomes and limitations: Unstimulated subsets captured only a minor fraction of alloreactive clones. Researchers did not confirm the suppressive function of proliferating Tregs from siplizumab cultures. Naive T cells looked more diverse than memory cells, and they looked like major contributors to the alloresponse.

The chain recombines TRBV5-4 with TRBJ2-3; TRBD2 matches at 9 bases. This TCR was sampled from a human donor in good health. The sequenced sample consisted of Tregs sorted from blood. The CDR3 DNA is TGTGCCAGCAGCTTGGAATGGGGGTCTAGCGGGATGACAGATACGCAGTATTTT. Encoded protein: CASSLEWGSSGMTDTQYF.